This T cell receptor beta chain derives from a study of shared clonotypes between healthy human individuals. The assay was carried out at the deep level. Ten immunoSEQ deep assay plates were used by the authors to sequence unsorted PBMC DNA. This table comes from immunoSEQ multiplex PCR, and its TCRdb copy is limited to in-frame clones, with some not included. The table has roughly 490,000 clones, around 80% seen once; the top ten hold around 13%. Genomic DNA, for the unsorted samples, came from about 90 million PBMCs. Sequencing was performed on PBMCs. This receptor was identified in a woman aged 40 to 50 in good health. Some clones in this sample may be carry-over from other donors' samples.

CDR3 DNA: TGTGCCAGTAGTCAAAAGCGGGAGGGTACCGGGGAGCTGTTTTTT. Translating it yields CASSQKREGTGELFF. The chain joins TRBV19 to TRBJ2-2; TRBD2 agrees at 10 bases. The CDR3 runs to 15 residues. Trimming cost V 5 bases and J 5 bases; bases outside gene matches: 5. The germline V gene has CDR1 LNHDA and CDR2 SQIVND (reference sequence). Full variable domain (missing parts from reference TRBV19 and TRBJ2-2): DGGITQSPKYLFRKEGQNVTLSCEQNLNHDAMYWYRQDPGQGLRLIYYSQIVNDFQKGDIAEGYSVSREKKESFPLTVTSAQKNPTAFYLCASSQKREGTGELFFGEGSRLTVL.